This T cell receptor beta chain is drawn from a study of vaccination effects on CD4 cells after COVID-19. Measured with immunoSEQ multiplex PCR; TCRdb has only the in-frame clones, and not every one. The sample includes about 24,000 clones, 60% to 85% seen only once; the top ten take around 13%. Germline values: CDR1 MNHEY, CDR2 SVGAGI. This CDR3 region has 14 residues. The V end lost 6 bases, the J end lost 0 bases, and 11 bases lay between the germline ends. Using viral peptide pools, the ViraFEST assay grew out antigen-specific CD4+ T cells prior to sequencing. Upon completion of approximately ten days in culture, CD4+ T cells were isolated. Vaccinees lacked prior SARS-CoV-2 infection and tested negative for nucleocapsid antibodies. For this clone: Its antigen is unknown.

The rearrangement joins TRBV6-5 to TRBJ1-1; D is undetermined. This receptor was taken from a human donor who received a COVID-19 vaccine. The material sequenced was CD4+ T cells from PBMCs cultured with HCoV-OC43 spike peptides, taken before COVID-19 vaccination. The sample's subset: HCoV-OC43 spike overlapping peptide pool stimulation. The CDR3 DNA is TGTGCCAGCAGCCGCGGACGTTTGAACACTGAAGCTTTCTTT. Amino acids: CASSRGRLNTEAFF.